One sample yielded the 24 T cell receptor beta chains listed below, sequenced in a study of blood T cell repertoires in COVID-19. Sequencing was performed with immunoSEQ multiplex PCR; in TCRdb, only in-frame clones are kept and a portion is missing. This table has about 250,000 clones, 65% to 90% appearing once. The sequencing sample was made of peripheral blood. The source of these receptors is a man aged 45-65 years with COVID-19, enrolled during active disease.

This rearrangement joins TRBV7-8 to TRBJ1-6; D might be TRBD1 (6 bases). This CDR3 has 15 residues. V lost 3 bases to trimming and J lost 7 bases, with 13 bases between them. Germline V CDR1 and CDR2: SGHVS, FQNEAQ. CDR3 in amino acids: CASSFETGLNSPLHF. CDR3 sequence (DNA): TGTGCCAGCAGCTTCGAGACAGGACTGAATTCACCCCTCCACTTT.

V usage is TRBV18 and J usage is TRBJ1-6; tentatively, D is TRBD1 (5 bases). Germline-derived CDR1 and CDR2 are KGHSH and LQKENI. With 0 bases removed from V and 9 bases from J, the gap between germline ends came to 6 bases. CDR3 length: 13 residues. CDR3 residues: CASSPPGGSPLHF. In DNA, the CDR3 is TGTGCCAGCTCACCACCGGGGGGTTCACCCCTCCACTTT.

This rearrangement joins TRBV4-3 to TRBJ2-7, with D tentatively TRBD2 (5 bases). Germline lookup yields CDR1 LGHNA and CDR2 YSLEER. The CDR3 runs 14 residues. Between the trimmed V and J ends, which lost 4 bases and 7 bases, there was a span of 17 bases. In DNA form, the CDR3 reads TGCGCCAGCAGCCTTGACGGACGGGGATCGGAGCAGTACTTC. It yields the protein CASSLDGRGSEQYF.

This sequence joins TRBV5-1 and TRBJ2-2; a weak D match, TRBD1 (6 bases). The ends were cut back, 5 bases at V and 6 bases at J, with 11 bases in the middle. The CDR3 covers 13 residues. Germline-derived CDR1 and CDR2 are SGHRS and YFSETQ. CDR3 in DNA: TGCGCCAGCAGTTCCCAGGGGTCCGGGGAGCTGTTTTTT. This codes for CASSSQGSGELFF.

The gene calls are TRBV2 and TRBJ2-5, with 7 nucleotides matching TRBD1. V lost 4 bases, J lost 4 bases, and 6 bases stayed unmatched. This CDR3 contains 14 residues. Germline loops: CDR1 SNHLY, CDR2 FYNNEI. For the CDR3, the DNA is TGTGCCAGCAGTGCGGACAGGAATCGAGAGACCCAGTACTTC. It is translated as CASSADRNRETQYF.

CDR3 sequence: CASSFDRGRSRSGYTF. For the CDR3, the DNA is TGTGCCAGCAGCTTTGACAGGGGGCGCAGCCGGTCGGGCTACACCTTC. V usage is TRBV7-8 and J usage is TRBJ1-2, with 10 positions matching TRBD1. The germline V gene encodes CDR1 SGHVS and CDR2 FQNEAQ. Germline trimming cut 3 bases from V and 8 bases from J; bases unmatched to any gene: 12. This CDR3 spans 16 amino acids.

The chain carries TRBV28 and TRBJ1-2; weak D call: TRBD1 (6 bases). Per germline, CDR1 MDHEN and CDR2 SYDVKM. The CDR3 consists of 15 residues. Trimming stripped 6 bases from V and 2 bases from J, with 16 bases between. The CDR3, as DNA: TGTGCCAGCAGCACCTGGGGGCTCGGGAACTATGGCTACACCTTC. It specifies CASSTWGLGNYGYTF.

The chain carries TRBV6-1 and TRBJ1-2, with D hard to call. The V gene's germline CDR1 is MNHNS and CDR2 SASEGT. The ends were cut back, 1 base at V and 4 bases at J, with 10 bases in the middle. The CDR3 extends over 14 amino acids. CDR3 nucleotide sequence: TGTGCCAGCAGTGAAGATCAACTAATCTATGGCTACACCTTC. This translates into CASSEDQLIYGYTF.

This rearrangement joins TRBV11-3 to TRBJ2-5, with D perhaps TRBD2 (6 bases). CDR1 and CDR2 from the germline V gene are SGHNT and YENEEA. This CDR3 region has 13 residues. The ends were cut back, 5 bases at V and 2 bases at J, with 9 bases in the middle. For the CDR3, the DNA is TGTGCCAGCAGCCTCGGGAGTCAAGAGACCCAGTACTTC. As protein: CASSLGSQETQYF.

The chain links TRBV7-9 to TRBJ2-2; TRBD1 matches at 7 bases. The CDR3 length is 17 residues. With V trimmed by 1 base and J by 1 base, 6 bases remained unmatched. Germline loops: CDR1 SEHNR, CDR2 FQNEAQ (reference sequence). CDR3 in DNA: TGTGCCAGCAGCTTAGTTCCGGACAGGAAGAACACCGGGGAGCTGTTTTTT. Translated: CASSLVPDRKNTGELFF.

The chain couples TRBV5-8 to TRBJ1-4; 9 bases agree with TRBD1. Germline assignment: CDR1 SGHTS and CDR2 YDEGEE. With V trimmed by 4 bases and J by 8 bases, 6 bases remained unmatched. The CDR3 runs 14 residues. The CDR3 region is CASSQGQGGEKLFF. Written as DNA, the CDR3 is TGTGCCAGCAGCCAGGGACAGGGTGGGGAAAAACTGTTTTTT.

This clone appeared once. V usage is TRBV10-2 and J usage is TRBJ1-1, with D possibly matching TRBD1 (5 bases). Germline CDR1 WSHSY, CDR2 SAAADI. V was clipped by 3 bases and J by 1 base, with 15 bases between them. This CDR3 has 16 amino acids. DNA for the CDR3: TGCGCCAGCAGTGAAGCGGGGGGACGGGGGAACACTGAAGCTTTCTTT. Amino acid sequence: CASSEAGGRGNTEAFF.

The CDR3 DNA follows: TGCGCCAGCAGCCCCGCGATGAACACTGAAGCTTTCTTT. Its translation: CASSPAMNTEAFF. The rearrangement links TRBV5-1 to TRBJ1-1; D uncertain. Germline CDR1 and CDR2: SGHRS and YFSETQ. The CDR3 contains 13 residues. V was pared by 4 bases and J by 0 bases, with 7 bases between.

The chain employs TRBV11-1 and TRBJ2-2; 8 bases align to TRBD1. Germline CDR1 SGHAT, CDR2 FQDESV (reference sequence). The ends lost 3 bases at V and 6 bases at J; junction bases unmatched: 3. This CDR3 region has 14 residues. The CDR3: CASSLDRVAGELFF. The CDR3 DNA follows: TGTGCCAGCAGCTTGGACAGGGTCGCCGGGGAGCTGTTTTTT. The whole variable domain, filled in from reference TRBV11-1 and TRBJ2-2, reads EAEVAQSPRYKITEKSQAVAFWCDPISGHATLYWYRQILGQGPELLVQFQDESVVDDSQLPKDRFSAERLKGVDSTLKIQPAELGDSAMYLCASSLDRVAGELFFGEGSRLTVL.

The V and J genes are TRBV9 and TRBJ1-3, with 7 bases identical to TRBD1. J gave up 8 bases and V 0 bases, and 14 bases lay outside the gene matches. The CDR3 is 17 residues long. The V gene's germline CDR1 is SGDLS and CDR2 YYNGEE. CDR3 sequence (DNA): TGTGCCAGCAGCGTAGGTCACAGGGGTAGTGACGGTGACACCATATATTTT. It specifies CASSVGHRGSDGDTIYF.

The CDR3 nucleotides are TGTGCCCCTTCGGGGAAGGCGCCCTGCATTATGGAGCCCCAGCATTTT. This encodes CAPSGKAPCIMEPQHF. The chain combines TRBV9 with TRBJ1-5; D is uncertain. CDR1 is SGDLS, CDR2 YYNGEE, per germline. V dropped 10 bases and J dropped 8 bases, with 28 bases sitting between them. The CDR3 has 16 amino acids.

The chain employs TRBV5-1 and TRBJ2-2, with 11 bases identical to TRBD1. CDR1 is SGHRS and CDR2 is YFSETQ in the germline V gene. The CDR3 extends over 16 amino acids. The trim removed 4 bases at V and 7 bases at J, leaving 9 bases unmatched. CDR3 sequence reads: CASSGQGAGHGGELFF. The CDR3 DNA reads TGCGCCAGCAGCGGACAGGGGGCCGGTCACGGCGGGGAGCTGTTTTTT.

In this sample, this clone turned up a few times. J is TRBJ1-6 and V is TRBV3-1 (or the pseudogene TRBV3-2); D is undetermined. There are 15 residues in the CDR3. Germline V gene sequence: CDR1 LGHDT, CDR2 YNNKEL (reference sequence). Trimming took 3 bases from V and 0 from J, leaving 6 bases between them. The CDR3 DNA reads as TGTGCCAGCAGCCAGGGGAGCTCCTATAATTCACCCCTCCACTTT. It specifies CASSQGSSYNSPLHF.

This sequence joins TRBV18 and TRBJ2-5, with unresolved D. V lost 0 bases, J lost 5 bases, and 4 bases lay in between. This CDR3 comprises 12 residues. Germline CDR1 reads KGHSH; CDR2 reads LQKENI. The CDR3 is CASSPPGETQYF. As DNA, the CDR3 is TGTGCCAGCTCACCACCGGGCGAGACCCAGTACTTC.

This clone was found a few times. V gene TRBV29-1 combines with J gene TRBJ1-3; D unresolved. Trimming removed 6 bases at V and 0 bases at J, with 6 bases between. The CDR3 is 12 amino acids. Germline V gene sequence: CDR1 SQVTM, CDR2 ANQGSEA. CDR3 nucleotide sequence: TGCAGCGTCCAGTCCTCTGGAAACACCATATATTTT. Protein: CSVQSSGNTIYF.

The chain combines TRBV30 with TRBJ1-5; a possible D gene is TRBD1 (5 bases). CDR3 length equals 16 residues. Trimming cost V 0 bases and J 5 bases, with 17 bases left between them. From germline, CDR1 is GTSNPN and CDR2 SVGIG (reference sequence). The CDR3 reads CAWSVYGRDVHQPQHF. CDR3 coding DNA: TGTGCCTGGAGTGTATATGGCAGGGATGTGCATCAGCCCCAGCATTTT.

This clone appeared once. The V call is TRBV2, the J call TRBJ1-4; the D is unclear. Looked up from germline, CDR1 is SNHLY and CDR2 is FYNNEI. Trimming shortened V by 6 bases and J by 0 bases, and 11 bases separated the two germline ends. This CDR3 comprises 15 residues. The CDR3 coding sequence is TGTGCCAGCAGGGCAAGCGGTGCAACTAATGAAAAACTGTTTTTT. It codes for CASRASGATNEKLFF. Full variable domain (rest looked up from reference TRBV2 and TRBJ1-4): EPEVTQTPSHQVTQMGQEVILRCVPISNHLYFYWYRQILGQKVEFLVSFYNNEISEKSEIFDDQFSVERPDGSNFTLKIRSTKLEDSAMYFCASRASGATNEKLFFGSGTQLSVL.

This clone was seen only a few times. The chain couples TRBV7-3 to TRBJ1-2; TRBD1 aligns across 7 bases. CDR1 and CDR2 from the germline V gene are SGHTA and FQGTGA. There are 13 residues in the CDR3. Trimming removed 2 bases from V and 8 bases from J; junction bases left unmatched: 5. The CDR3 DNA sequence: TGTGCCAGCAGCTTAGGCCCGGGACAGGGCTACACCTTC. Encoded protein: CASSLGPGQGYTF.

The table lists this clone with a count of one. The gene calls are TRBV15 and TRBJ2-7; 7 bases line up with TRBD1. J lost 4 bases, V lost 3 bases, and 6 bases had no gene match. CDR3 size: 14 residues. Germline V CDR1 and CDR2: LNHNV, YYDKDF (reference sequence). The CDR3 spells CATSSERQGYEQYF. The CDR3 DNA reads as TGTGCCACCAGCAGCGAGCGACAGGGTTACGAGCAGTACTTC.